This T cell receptor (beta chain) originates from a study of CD8+CD57+ T cells in acquired aplastic anemia. Notes on the study in general: Shared by patients and controls, just under 30 CD8+ CDR3s were abundant in patients.

About this clonotype itself: What it binds is unknown.

Genomic DNA provided the template from which TCR beta VDJ and CDR3 profiles were obtained. TCRdb recomputed calls from the reads with MiXCR, one row per CDR3 protein. The table lists some 150,000 distinct CDR3 sequences, about 45% of them singletons. It was patients with CD8+CD57+ cell expansion by flow cytometry who were chosen for sequencing. The enrolled patients all had severe acquired aplastic anemia. The CDR3 consists of 11 residues. CDR1 is WNHNN, CDR2 SYGVQD, per germline (reference sequence). Deletions cut 9 bases from V and 3 bases from J, with 6 bases between. The chain couples TRBV10-1 to TRBJ2-1; a weak D match, TRBD1 (5 bases). The sample taken for sequencing was sorted CD4+, CD8+, or CD8+CD57+ T cells (not recorded which) from PBMCs. The receptor was isolated from a human donor with aplastic anemia. This chain's CDR3 is CARDNYNEQFF. Written as DNA, the CDR3 is TGCGCCAGGGACAACTACAATGAGCAGTTCTTC.